This is a list of T cell receptor beta chains from one sample in a study of blood T cell repertoires in COVID-19. The assay was immunoSEQ multiplex PCR, and TCRdb's table has in-frame clones only and misses some. The sample includes under 70,000 clones, less than 85% of them seen just once. Material for sequencing was peripheral blood. Receptors originate from a man between 60 and 70 years old with acute or convalescent COVID-19. Both conserved end residues are part of each CDR3. The D gene is left open where the match is weak. Clone size is stated in some rows and not others, as once, few, many or a class when expanded.

V	D	J	size	CDR3	DNA
TRBV6-2/TRBV6-3	TRBD1	TRBJ1-1	NA	CASSYSGTGDTEAFF	TGTGCCAGCAGTTACTCGGGGACAGGGGACACTGAAGCTTTCTTT
TRBV4-1	TRBD1	TRBJ1-4	NA	CASSEGQENEKLFF	TGCGCCAGCAGCGAAGGACAGGAGAATGAAAAACTGTTTTTT
TRBV27	TRBD1	TRBJ2-2	few	CASSLGQGVPGELFF	TGTGCCAGCAGTTTGGGACAGGGGGTGCCCGGGGAGCTGTTTTTT
TRBV12-2	NA	TRBJ2-6	NA	CASRLVRDRDSGANVLTF	TGTGCAAGTCGCTTAGTTAGGGACAGGGACTCTGGGGCCAACGTCCTGACTTTC
TRBV10-3	TRBD2	TRBJ2-3	NA	CAISGWGRVEDTQYF	TGTGCCATCAGTGGCTGGGGGAGGGTCGAAGATACGCAGTATTTT
TRBV5-1	NA	TRBJ2-2	NA	CASSPSAVWIGELFF	TGCGCCAGCAGCCCGTCTGCGGTATGGATCGGGGAGCTGTTTTTT
TRBV28	NA	TRBJ2-3	NA	CASRTGSTDTQYF	TGTGCCAGCAGGACAGGAAGCACAGATACGCAGTATTTT
TRBV30	TRBD1	TRBJ1-6	once	CAWGQGEWGSPLHF	TGTGCCTGGGGACAGGGGGAATGGGGATCACCCCTCCACTTT
TRBV19	TRBD1	TRBJ1-2	NA	CASSGRGVLGYTF	TGTGCCAGTAGTGGCAGGGGGGTGTTGGGCTACACCTTC
TRBV4-2	TRBD1	TRBJ2-7	NA	CASSQGGTGYEQYF	TGTGCCAGCAGCCAAGGAGGGACAGGGTACGAGCAGTACTTC
TRBV24-1	NA	TRBJ2-7	NA	CATSDPGHEQYF	TGTGCCACCAGTGATCCAGGGCACGAGCAGTACTTC
TRBV3-1/TRBV3-2	NA	TRBJ2-2	NA	CASSQPFTGELFF	TGTGCCAGCAGCCAACCATTCACCGGGGAGCTGTTTTTT
TRBV7-9	TRBD2	TRBJ2-1	NA	CASSLALAGVNEQFF	TGTGCCAGCAGCTTAGCACTAGCGGGAGTAAATGAGCAGTTCTTC
TRBV6-5	TRBD1	TRBJ2-7	NA	CASSRGQGRSYEQYF	TGTGCCAGCAGTCGAGGACAGGGGCGATCCTACGAGCAGTACTTC
TRBV19	TRBD1	TRBJ2-7	NA	CASSILPGGLYEQYF	TGTGCCAGTAGTATTCTTCCAGGGGGCCTCTACGAGCAGTACTTC
TRBV2	NA	TRBJ1-1	few	CAAGKGTEAFF	TGTGCCGCAGGTAAAGGCACTGAAGCTTTCTTT
TRBV6-5	NA	TRBJ2-2	NA	CASSPQTANTGELFF	TGTGCCAGCAGTCCCCAGACAGCCAACACCGGGGAGCTGTTTTTT
TRBV18	NA	TRBJ2-5	once	CASSPPGTRQYF	TGTGCCAGCTCACCACCCGGGACAAGGCAGTACTTC
TRBV7-2	NA	TRBJ1-5	NA	CASSPSGVGNQPQHF	TGTGCCAGCAGCCCGTCGGGGGTGGGCAATCAGCCCCAGCATTTT
TRBV3-1/TRBV3-2	NA	TRBJ2-1	NA	CASSQELNSYNEQFF	TGTGCCAGCAGCCAAGAACTAAACTCCTACAATGAGCAGTTCTTC
TRBV28	NA	TRBJ2-3	NA	CASSFLAASTDTQYF	TGTGCCAGCAGTTTCTTAGCGGCGAGCACAGATACGCAGTATTTT
TRBV19	TRBD2	TRBJ2-3	NA	CATQGLAVATDTQYF	TGTGCCACCCAGGGACTAGCGGTTGCCACAGATACGCAGTATTTT